These 24 T cell receptor beta chains came from one sample sequenced in a study of a mutant IDH1 vaccine in newly diagnosed glioma. Repertoires were generated with immunoSEQ multiplex PCR, while TCRdb's copy carries only in-frame clones and drops some. The data contain tens of thousands of clones, approximately 80% of them singletons. Regarding time point: baseline, week 1 (first vaccination visit). This sample's treatment: pre-vaccination baseline after standard-of-care therapy. Material: PBMCs, obtained from a glioma patient treated with radiotherapy, temozolomide or both. The receptors here all came from a man aged 40-50 years with glioma. Some clones in this sample may be carry-over from other donors' samples.

The chain uses TRBV5-1 and TRBJ1-5, with D perhaps matching TRBD1 (6 bases). V lost 7 bases, J lost 3 bases, and 11 bases lay in between. Germline V gene sequence: CDR1 SGHRS, CDR2 YFSETQ. CDR3 length equals 13 residues. As DNA, the CDR3 is TGCGCCAGCCGGACAGAGCCCAATCAGCCCCAGCATTTT. As protein: CASRTEPNQPQHF.

The chain links TRBV4-1 to TRBJ1-6; maybe TRBD1 (6 bases). This CDR3 region has 17 residues. The germline V and J ends were trimmed by 3 bases and 5 bases, with 17 bases remaining between them. Germline V gives CDR1 MGHRA, CDR2 YSYEKL. The CDR3 coding sequence is TGCGCCAGCAGCCATCCCCCGGGGGCGGGGGATAATTCACCCCTCCACTTT. Translation: CASSHPPGAGDNSPLHF.

CDR3 DNA: TGTGCCTGGAGGGACAGGACCCAAGGGGGCTATGGCTACACCTTC. As protein: CAWRDRTQGGYGYTF. The chain is built from TRBV30 and TRBJ1-2, with TRBD1 matching over 7 bases. CDR1 and CDR2 from the germline V gene are GTSNPN and SVGIG (reference sequence). With 3 bases clipped from V and 4 bases from J, the junction kept 11 bases outside the gene matches. This CDR3 has 15 amino acids.

The gene calls are TRBV7-8 and TRBJ1-6, with D possibly being TRBD1 (5 bases). The CDR3 loop spans 14 amino acids. The germline V gene encodes CDR1 SGHVS and CDR2 FQNEAQ. V lost 0 bases and J lost 7, with 7 bases in between. CDR3 amino acids: CASSLAGRNSPLHF. The CDR3 region has the DNA TGTGCCAGCAGCTTAGCGGGGCGAAATTCACCCCTCCACTTT.

The chain joins TRBV10-3 to TRBJ1-2, with D uncertain. The CDR3 loop spans 14 amino acids. CDR1 and CDR2 from the germline V gene are ENHRY and SYGVKD. V was cut by 8 bases and J by 4 bases, with 17 bases left in between. The CDR3 loop is CAIDPEGISYGYTF. CDR3 in DNA: TGTGCCATCGATCCAGAGGGTATCAGCTATGGCTACACCTTC.

DNA for the CDR3: TGCAGCGTTGTACCAGGGTACGGCAATGAGCAGTTCTTC. Its translation: CSVVPGYGNEQFF. The V and J genes are TRBV29-1 and TRBJ2-1; D might be TRBD1 (5 bases). V gave up 4 bases and J gave up 6 bases, with 13 bases separating them. Germline CDR1 SQVTM, CDR2 ANQGSEA. CDR3 size: 13 residues.

This chain joins TRBV30 and TRBJ1-1; tentatively, D is TRBD1 (5 bases). The CDR3 has 17 residues. Germline CDR1 reads GTSNPN; CDR2 reads SVGIG (reference sequence). Trimming pared 0 bases from V and 0 bases from J, leaving 17 bases between. CDR3 protein: CAWSVRGGARMNTEAFF. The CDR3 DNA reads TGTGCCTGGAGTGTACGAGGAGGGGCGAGAATGAACACTGAAGCTTTCTTT.

The chain employs TRBV27 and TRBJ2-3; TRBD1 aligns across 9 bases. Germline values: CDR1 MNHEY, CDR2 SMNVEV (reference sequence). The CDR3 is 15 amino acids. V trimming: 5 bases; J trimming: 2 bases; junction bases outside the gene matches: 5. Here the CDR3 reads CASSLRDRATDTQYF. CDR3 bases: TGTGCCAGCAGTCTCCGGGACAGGGCCACAGATACGCAGTATTTT.

This chain connects TRBV5-8 to TRBJ2-5; the match to TRBD2 covers 14 bases. The CDR3 has 16 residues. In germline, CDR1 is SGHTS, CDR2 YDEGEE. J lost 1 base, V lost 4 bases, and 3 bases had no gene match. The CDR3 region has the DNA TGTGCCAGCAGCCAGGGACTAGCGGGGGCCCAAGAGACCCAGTACTTC. Its protein product is CASSQGLAGAQETQYF.

This chain links TRBV29-1 with TRBJ2-6, with 7 bases lining up with TRBD1. V shed 7 bases, J shed 4 bases, and the junction held 4 bases outside the gene matches. Germline lookup yields CDR1 SQVTM and CDR2 ANQGSEA. The CDR3 sequence is 13 residues long. The CDR3 nucleotides are TGCAGCGCCGGGACAGCCGGGGCCAACGTCCTGACTTTC. Translated, it gives CSAGTAGANVLTF.

The J gene is TRBJ2-7, the V gene TRBV6-6, with a tentative D call TRBD1 (5 bases). Trimming removed 6 bases from V and 1 base from J, with 16 bases in between. The CDR3 contains 15 residues. The germline V gene has CDR1 MNHNY and CDR2 SVGAGI (reference sequence). The CDR3 bases are TGTGCCAGCAGCCCGGCGTCAGGGTTTTCCTACGAGCAGTACTTC. It translates to CASSPASGFSYEQYF.

V gene TRBV18 combines with J gene TRBJ1-2, with 12 bases that match TRBD1. After removal of 2 bases from V and 1 base from J, the junction contained 2 bases not matched to a gene. Per germline, CDR1 KGHSH and CDR2 LQKENI. This CDR3 has 16 amino acids. The CDR3 region is CASSPGDRGLNYGYTF. The CDR3 bases are TGTGCCAGCTCACCAGGGGACAGGGGGCTTAACTATGGCTACACCTTC.

V is TRBV5-5 and J is TRBJ1-6; D ambiguous. Germline CDR1 and CDR2: SGHKS and YYEKEE (reference sequence). The CDR3 covers 14 residues. Between the trimmed V and J ends, which lost 0 bases and 9 bases, there was a span of 10 bases. CDR3 sequence: CASSLDGGVSPLHF. The CDR3 DNA follows: TGTGCCAGCAGCTTGGACGGCGGGGTTTCACCCCTCCACTTT.

This chain links TRBV19 with TRBJ1-5; possible D gene TRBD1, 5 bases. The CDR3 is made up of 17 amino acids. Germline V gene sequence: CDR1 LNHDA, CDR2 SQIVND (reference sequence). V was cut by 0 bases and J by 0 bases, with 12 bases left in between. The CDR3 loop is CASSIDWGGDSNQPQHF. The DNA for the CDR3 is TGTGCCAGTAGTATAGATTGGGGCGGAGATAGCAATCAGCCCCAGCATTTT.

The gene calls are TRBV19 and TRBJ2-7; D might be TRBD1 (5 bases). Germline CDR1 reads LNHDA; CDR2 reads SQIVND (reference sequence). This CDR3 contains 13 residues. The germline V and J ends were trimmed by 6 bases and 3 bases, with 12 bases remaining between them. CDR3 sequence reads: CASSIQGDYEQYF. In DNA form, the CDR3 reads TGTGCCAGTAGCATTCAAGGGGACTACGAGCAGTACTTC.

The chain uses TRBV18 and TRBJ2-6, with TRBD2 as a possible D gene (5 bases). Germline CDR1 reads KGHSH; CDR2 reads LQKENI. V dropped 0 bases and J dropped 0 bases, with 15 bases sitting between them. This CDR3 comprises 19 residues. The CDR3 sequence: CASSPPSVDPSSGANVLTF. The CDR3 DNA is TGTGCCAGCTCACCACCTAGCGTGGACCCTAGCTCTGGGGCCAACGTCCTGACTTTC. Full variable domain (outside the CDR3, taken from reference TRBV18 and TRBJ2-6): NAGVMQNPRHLVRRRGQEARLRCSPMKGHSHVYWYRQLPEEGLKFMVYLQKENIIDESGMPKERFSAEFPKEGPSILRIQQVVRGDSAAYFCASSPPSVDPSSGANVLTFGAGSRLTVL.

The genes are TRBV6-6 and TRBJ1-6, with TRBD1 as a possible D gene (6 bases). V lost 4 bases to trimming and J lost 12 bases, with 13 bases between them. Germline CDR1 is MNHNY and CDR2 is SVGAGI (reference sequence). The CDR3 spans 13 residues. The CDR3: CASSFQGSQPLHF. As DNA, the CDR3 is TGTGCCAGCAGTTTTCAGGGGTCCCAACCCCTCCACTTT.

The CDR3 loop is CASSEAGAETQYF. The CDR3 DNA reads TGCGCCAGCAGTGAGGCCGGGGCAGAGACCCAGTACTTC. J is TRBJ2-5 and V is TRBV10-1; D could derive from TRBD1 or TRBD2 (5 bases each). Germline V gene data show CDR1 as WNHNN and CDR2 as SYGVQD (reference sequence). The CDR3 consists of 13 residues. V dropped 2 bases and J dropped 4 bases, with 8 bases sitting between them.

The chain is built from TRBV19 and TRBJ1-2; D is undetermined. CDR3 size: 16 residues. Germline CDR1 LNHDA, CDR2 SQIVND (reference sequence). The V end lost 3 bases, the J end lost 0 bases, and 14 bases lay between the germline ends. CDR3 nucleotide sequence: TGTGCCAGTAGTATCGGGCCGGCCGTGGCTAACTATGGCTACACCTTC. The encoded protein is CASSIGPAVANYGYTF.

J is TRBJ2-1 and V is TRBV25-1, with D possibly matching TRBD1 (6 bases). Trimming removed 4 bases from V and 3 bases from J, with 13 bases in between. Germline CDR1 is MGHDK and CDR2 is SYGVNS. The CDR3 is 15 residues long. CDR3 amino acids: CASSVRDKVYNEQFF. CDR3 coding DNA: TGTGCCAGCAGTGTCCGGGACAAGGTCTACAATGAGCAGTTCTTC.

The CDR3 is CASSTSTGLEAFF. The CDR3 nucleotides are TGTGCCAGCTCCACCAGCACGGGACTGGAAGCTTTCTTT. The chain carries TRBV18 and TRBJ1-1; tentative D call: TRBD1 (5 bases). V was shortened by 6 bases and J by 8 bases, with 16 bases between the two germline ends. The V gene's germline CDR1 is KGHSH and CDR2 LQKENI. This CDR3 is built from 13 residues. The whole variable domain, remainder taken from reference TRBV18 and TRBJ1-1, is NAGVMQNPRHLVRRRGQEARLRCSPMKGHSHVYWYRQLPEEGLKFMVYLQKENIIDESGMPKERFSAEFPKEGPSILRIQQVVRGDSAAYFCASSTSTGLEAFFGQGTRLTVV.

J is TRBJ2-5 and V is TRBV19; D unclear. Germline CDR1 is LNHDA and CDR2 is SQIVND (reference sequence). This CDR3 spans 14 amino acids. Trimming stripped 2 bases from V and 3 bases from J, with 10 bases between. The chain's CDR3 is CASSIQGKEETQYF. CDR3 bases: TGTGCCAGTAGTATACAAGGGAAAGAAGAGACCCAGTACTTC.

V is TRBV29-1 and J is TRBJ2-3; 10 positions match TRBD2. This CDR3 spans 14 amino acids. From germline, CDR1 is SQVTM and CDR2 ANQGSEA. The ends lost 5 bases at V and 4 bases at J; junction bases unmatched: 6. CDR3 coding DNA: TGCAGCGTTTCCAGCGGGGGGGCCTCAGATACGCAGTATTTT. Protein: CSVSSGGASDTQYF.

The chain links TRBV21-1 to TRBJ2-7; TRBD2, as called in the table, went unchecked against the DNA. TRBV21-1 is annotated as a pseudogene. The CDR3 sequence is 16 residues long. The DNA for the CDR3 is TGTGCCAGCAGCAAGGGTCTAGCGGGGGGGTCCTACGAGCAGTACTTC. It specifies CASSKGLAGGSYEQYF.